Following are 21 T cell receptor beta chains from one sample sequenced in a study of control samples from healthy donors and cancer patients (dated by TCRdb to the early 2020s). The method behind the library was the immunoSEQ multiplex PCR assay. TCRdb holds this immuneACCESS table with in-frame rearrangements only. Some clones are missing; in checked studies, unresolved V genes explain under half, and the rest has no known cause. Present in this sample are approximately 140,000 clones, about 90% of which were seen just once. The ten largest clones represent about 7.6% of the sample. The sequenced sample was blood. The receptors originated from a man aged 18 to 29 in good health.

The chain combines TRBV5-6 with TRBJ1-5; D ambiguous. Trimming removed 0 bases at V and 3 bases at J, with 10 bases between. Germline V gene lookup returns CDR1 SGHDT and CDR2 YYEEEE. The CDR3 extends over 15 amino acids. The CDR3 DNA reads as TGTGCCAGCAGCTTGGGGCCTACCAACAATCAGCCCCAGCATTTT. Amino acids: CASSLGPTNNQPQHF.

This clone was counted between two and nine times. The chain links TRBV3-1 (or the pseudogene TRBV3-2) to TRBJ2-7; D is uncertain. Trimming stripped 0 bases from V and 1 base from J, with 4 bases between. The CDR3 is made up of 13 amino acids. In germline, CDR1 is LGHDT, CDR2 YNNKEL (reference sequence). The DNA of the CDR3 is TGTGCCAGCAGCCAAGACGGTTCCTACGAGCAGTACTTC. Its protein is CASSQDGSYEQYF.

CDR3: CASSEVGPGEEKLFF. As DNA, the CDR3 is TGTGCCAGCAGTGAAGTTGGTCCTGGGGAGGAAAAACTGTTTTTT. The rearrangement uses TRBV6-1 and TRBJ1-4; D uncertain. The CDR3 consists of 15 residues. Deletions cut 1 base from V and 8 bases from J, with 14 bases between. Looked up from germline, CDR1 is MNHNS and CDR2 is SASEGT.

The J gene is TRBJ1-6, the V gene TRBV5-4; D gene uncertain. CDR3 length: 15 residues. Looked up from germline, CDR1 is SGHNT and CDR2 is YYREEE (reference sequence). The germline V and J ends were trimmed by 1 base and 9 bases, with 14 bases remaining between them. DNA for the CDR3: TGTGCCAGCAGCTTGTTGGGAAATCCCGGTTCACCCCTCCACTTT. As protein: CASSLLGNPGSPLHF.

This chain joins TRBV6-5 and TRBJ1-6; TRBD1 might be the D (6 bases). The germline CDR1 and CDR2 sequences are MNHEY and SVGAGI. The CDR3 is 16 residues long. V was cut by 2 bases and J by 7 bases, with 15 bases left in between. The CDR3 sequence: CASSYLEGGINSPLHF. The CDR3 DNA reads TGTGCCAGCAGTTACCTCGAGGGGGGGATCAATTCACCCCTCCACTTT.

This sequence joins TRBV6-6 and TRBJ1-3; TRBD1 matches 9 bases. The germline V gene encodes CDR1 MNHNY and CDR2 SVGAGI (reference sequence). The J segment lost 2 bases and the V segment lost 6 bases, leaving 5 bases of the junction unmatched. CDR3 length equals 15 residues. DNA of the CDR3: TGTGCCAGCAGACCCCGACAGGGGGCTGGAAACACCATATATTTT. Residues: CASRPRQGAGNTIYF.

This chain connects TRBV29-1 to TRBJ2-5, with 9 bases matching TRBD1. The V segment lost 5 bases and the J segment 5 bases; nucleotides outside the gene matches: 3. CDR1 and CDR2 (germline): SQVTM, ANQGSEA. The CDR3 consists of 12 residues. The CDR3 region is CSVNRGQETQYF. The CDR3 nucleotides read TGCAGCGTTAACAGGGGGCAGGAGACCCAGTACTTC.

The chain has TRBV5-1 and TRBJ2-7; D possibly corresponds to TRBD2 (6 bases). CDR3 size: 16 residues. With 4 bases removed from V and 6 bases from J, the gap between germline ends came to 23 bases. Germline-derived CDR1 and CDR2 are SGHRS and YFSETQ. CDR3 amino acids: CASSLGGLLLGGEQYF. The CDR3 DNA sequence: TGCGCCAGCAGCCTTGGGGGACTCCTTTTGGGTGGCGAGCAGTACTTC. The full variable domain, completed using reference TRBV5-1 and TRBJ2-7, is KAGVTQTPRYLIKTRGQQVTLSCSPISGHRSVSWYQQTPGQGLQFLFEYFSETQRNKGNFPGRFSGRQFSNSRSEMNVSTLELGDSALYLCASSLGGLLLGGEQYFGPGTRLTVT.

The gene calls are TRBV5-1 and TRBJ2-5; D remains ambiguous. The CDR3 has 14 residues. CDR1 SGHRS and CDR2 YFSETQ come from the germline V gene. V was pared by 3 bases and J by 2 bases, with 11 bases between. The CDR3 nucleotides read TGCGCCAGCAGCTGGGCGGATCGACAAGAGACCCAGTACTTC. This encodes CASSWADRQETQYF. Combining the CDR3 with reference TRBV5-1 and TRBJ2-5 gives the whole variable domain KAGVTQTPRYLIKTRGQQVTLSCSPISGHRSVSWYQQTPGQGLQFLFEYFSETQRNKGNFPGRFSGRQFSNSRSEMNVSTLELGDSALYLCASSWADRQETQYFGPGTRLLVL.

V and J are TRBV3-1 (or the pseudogene TRBV3-2) and TRBJ1-5, with D possibly matching TRBD1 (5 bases). Trimming removed 4 bases from V and 1 base from J, with 11 bases in between. Germline CDR1 and CDR2: LGHDT and YNNKEL (reference sequence). The CDR3 contains 15 residues. The CDR3 DNA reads as TGTGCCAGCAGCCCCGCGGGGGTGAGCAATCAGCCCCAGCATTTT. Protein sequence: CASSPAGVSNQPQHF.

The J gene is TRBJ2-1, the V gene TRBV28, with 9 positions matching TRBD1. Germline CDR1 is MDHEN and CDR2 is SYDVKM. Trimming at V came to 5 bases and at J to 6 bases, leaving 5 bases not matched to a gene. The CDR3 spans 14 residues. The CDR3 region has the DNA TGTGCCAGCAGTCTACAGGGGGCTGGCAATGAGCAGTTCTTC. Amino acid sequence: CASSLQGAGNEQFF.

The J gene is TRBJ1-1, the V gene TRBV28; D is unresolved. The CDR3 is 14 residues long. The V gene's germline CDR1 is MDHEN and CDR2 SYDVKM. The germline V and J ends were trimmed by 1 base and 2 bases, with 8 bases remaining between them. In DNA, the CDR3 is TGTGCCAGCAGTTTATATTCTGGAAACACTGAAGCTTTCTTT. Residues: CASSLYSGNTEAFF.

This chain connects TRBV7-9 to TRBJ1-2, with D possibly being TRBD1 (6 bases). V was cut by 1 base and J by 7 bases, with 16 bases left in between. This CDR3 is built from 15 residues. Germline CDR1 is SEHNR and CDR2 is FQNEAQ (reference sequence). The chain's CDR3 is CASSLGGQGIVGYTF. The CDR3 DNA is TGTGCCAGCAGCTTAGGGGGGCAGGGGATCGTTGGCTACACCTTC.

The gene calls are TRBV7-9 and TRBJ2-2, with D hard to call. The CDR3 runs 13 residues. Germline assignment: CDR1 SEHNR and CDR2 FQNEAQ (reference sequence). V was clipped by 2 bases and J by 0 bases, with 1 base between them. The CDR3 protein is CASSLTNTGELFF. The DNA for the CDR3 is TGTGCCAGCAGCTTAACGAACACCGGGGAGCTGTTTTTT. Supplemented by reference TRBV7-9 and TRBJ2-2, the full variable domain reads DTGVSQNPRHKITKRGQNVTFRCDPISEHNRLYWYRQTLGQGPEFLTYFQNEAQLEKSRLLSDRFSAERPKGSFSTLEIQRTEQGDSAMYLCASSLTNTGELFFGEGSRLTVL.

The chain joins TRBV5-4 to TRBJ1-4; 7 bases line up with TRBD1. In germline, CDR1 is SGHNT, CDR2 YYREEE (reference sequence). The CDR3 consists of 14 residues. V dropped 2 bases and J dropped 2; count of bases not matched to a gene: 0. CDR3 sequence (DNA): TGTGCCAGCAGCTTACAGGGGACTAATGAAAAACTGTTTTTT. Protein sequence: CASSLQGTNEKLFF.

V and J are TRBV10-3 and TRBJ2-3; D may be TRBD2 (5 bases). The length of the CDR3 is 11 residues. CDR1 is ENHRY and CDR2 is SYGVKD in the germline V gene. The V end lost 4 bases, the J end lost 8 bases, and 7 bases lay between the germline ends. DNA for the CDR3: TGTGCCATCAGTGCCGGAGGTACGCAGTATTTT. Its translation: CAISAGGTQYF.

The rearrangement links TRBV11-3 to TRBJ2-7; D remains unclear. CDR3 size: 13 residues. Germline-derived CDR1 and CDR2 are SGHNT and YENEEA. Trimming took 0 bases from V and 6 from J, leaving 9 bases between them. The CDR3 DNA follows: TGTGCCAGCAGCTTAGATCTCCGCCTCGAGCAGTACTTC. It specifies CASSLDLRLEQYF.

V usage is TRBV3-1 (or the pseudogene TRBV3-2) and J usage is TRBJ2-1; D ambiguous. This CDR3 contains 12 residues. Germline CDR1 is LGHDT and CDR2 is YNNKEL (reference sequence). V gave up 2 bases and J gave up 1 base, with 0 bases separating them. DNA for the CDR3: TGTGCCAGCAGCCAATCCTACAATGAGCAGTTCTTC. Translating gives CASSQSYNEQFF.

This clone was counted once. The rearrangement uses TRBV28 and TRBJ2-5, with D tentatively TRBD2 (6 bases). There are 14 residues in the CDR3. Germline CDR1 and CDR2: MDHEN and SYDVKM. V shed 8 bases and J shed 1 base, with 14 bases lying between them. The CDR3 protein is CASVPRGAQETQYF. CDR3 nucleotide sequence: TGTGCCAGCGTTCCTCGCGGGGCCCAAGAGACCCAGTACTTC.

V usage is TRBV9 and J usage is TRBJ1-3; D possibly corresponds to TRBD1 (5 bases). This CDR3 has 15 residues. V shed 0 bases and J shed 0 bases, with 7 bases lying between them. Germline V gene sequence: CDR1 SGDLS, CDR2 YYNGEE. The CDR3 region has the DNA TGTGCCAGCAGCGTAGCGGGGGACTCTGGAAACACCATATATTTT. Translating it yields CASSVAGDSGNTIYF.

The rearrangement joins TRBV3-1 (or the pseudogene TRBV3-2) to TRBJ1-6, with unresolved D. The CDR3 runs to 14 residues. The germline gives CDR1 LGHDT, CDR2 YNNKEL (reference sequence). V was pared by 1 base and J by 7 bases, with 8 bases between. The CDR3 reads CASSQVAGNSPLHF. The CDR3 DNA follows: TGTGCCAGCAGCCAAGTAGCGGGAAATTCACCCCTCCACTTT.